These 17 T cell receptor beta chains share one sample of origin, sequenced in a study of identical twins. TCRdb independently ran MiXCR on the 5' RACE reads; one entry per CDR3 protein. The table records roughly 720,000 distinct CDR3 sequences, around a sixth of them present only once. This sample also appeared in a second study, on T cells expressing NK-cell markers.

The source material was PBMCs. Receptor source: a woman aged 18-29 years in good health.

A few counts support this clonotype. CDR3 sequence reads: CASRPLLAKNIQYF. The CDR3 nucleotides read TGTGCCAGCAGACCCCTATTAGCCAAAAACATTCAGTACTTC. The gene calls are TRBV6-1 and TRBJ2-4; D not certain. V was trimmed by 6 bases and J by 0 bases, leaving 9 bases between them. This CDR3 is built from 14 residues. The germline V gene has CDR1 MNHNS and CDR2 SASEGT.

This chain connects TRBV6-1 to TRBJ2-3; 8 nucleotides match TRBD2. The CDR3 covers 15 residues. V lost 3 bases to trimming and J lost 3 bases; unmatched junction nucleotides: 5. CDR1 MNHNS and CDR2 SASEGT come from the germline V gene. This CDR3 reads CASSEAASGTDTQYF. The CDR3 region has the DNA TGTGCCAGCAGTGAGGCGGCTAGCGGGACAGATACGCAGTATTTT.

The gene calls are TRBV5-1 and TRBJ2-2, with a possible D match to TRBD1 (6 bases). Germline CDR1 is SGHRS and CDR2 is YFSETQ. V shed 2 bases and J shed 3 bases, with 14 bases lying between them. This CDR3 spans 16 amino acids. This CDR3 reads CASSFTGNRDTGELFF. Here the CDR3 DNA reads TGCGCCAGCAGCTTTACAGGGAATAGGGACACCGGGGAGCTGTTTTTT.

The rearrangement links TRBV3-1 to TRBJ2-1; 14 bases agree with TRBD2. V lost 3 bases and J lost 5; bases outside the gene matches: 6. The CDR3 spans 17 residues. Germline V gene lookup returns CDR1 LGHDT and CDR2 YNNKEL (reference sequence). The CDR3 sequence: CASSHLKTSGGDNEQFF. As DNA, the CDR3 is TGTGCCAGCAGCCATCTCAAGACTAGCGGGGGGGACAATGAGCAGTTCTTC.

This clonotype has a count of ten or more. The chain employs TRBV15 and TRBJ2-1, with 10 bases that match TRBD2. Germline V gene data show CDR1 as LNHNV and CDR2 as YYDKDF (reference sequence). With 0 bases clipped from V and 10 bases from J, the junction kept 9 bases outside the gene matches. The CDR3 has 16 residues. CDR3 residues: CATSRDLASGSREQFF. The CDR3 region has the DNA TGTGCCACCAGCAGAGATCTGGCTAGCGGGAGCAGGGAGCAGTTCTTC.

This clonotype has a count of ten or more. The chain has TRBV7-9 and TRBJ2-1; the D gene is possibly TRBD2 (5 bases). V was cut by 5 bases and J by 5 bases, with 10 bases left in between. CDR3 length: 13 amino acids. Germline CDR1 reads SEHNR; CDR2 reads FQNEAQ (reference sequence). Here the CDR3 reads CASSLRRDNEQFF. The CDR3, as DNA: TGTGCCAGCAGCCTCCGGCGGGACAATGAGCAGTTCTTC.

The genes are TRBV6-2 or TRBV6-3 and TRBJ2-3; TRBD2 agrees at 10 bases. CDR1 and CDR2 from the germline V gene are MNHEY and SVGEGT. V dropped 5 bases and J dropped 3; count of bases not matched to a gene: 20. The CDR3 runs to 20 residues. CDR3 bases: TGTGCCAGCAGTCACCGGGACACACAAACAGCGGGAGGGCCGACAGATACGCAGTATTTT. This codes for CASSHRDTQTAGGPTDTQYF.

J is TRBJ2-5 and V is TRBV5-4, with TRBD2 as a possible D gene (6 bases). This CDR3 comprises 15 residues. Trimming removed 5 bases from V and 4 bases from J, with 18 bases in between. Per the germline V gene, CDR1 is SGHNT and CDR2 is YYREEE (reference sequence). The CDR3 region is CASSASWRDGETQYF. CDR3 nucleotide sequence: TGTGCCAGCAGTGCCTCGTGGAGGGATGGAGAGACCCAGTACTTC.

V usage is TRBV12-3 or TRBV12-4 and J usage is TRBJ1-2; D perhaps matches TRBD1 (6 bases). V was pared by 6 bases and J by 3 bases, with 17 bases between. There are 15 residues in the CDR3. The CDR3 protein is CASSPDNWGHYGYTF. The CDR3 DNA sequence: TGTGCCAGCAGCCCCGACAACTGGGGGCACTATGGCTACACCTTC.

This clonotype was seen a handful of times. This sequence joins TRBV7-3 and TRBJ2-2, with 8 nucleotides matching TRBD1. The CDR3 is made up of 17 amino acids. CDR1 and CDR2 (germline): SGHTA, FQGTGA. Trimming took 4 bases from V and 4 from J; bases not matched to a gene: 11. As DNA, the CDR3 is TGTGCCAGCAGCTCCCTCTCCGGGACAGGAGGCACCGGGGAGCTGTTTTTT. Amino acid sequence: CASSSLSGTGGTGELFF. The full variable domain, its missing parts supplied by reference TRBV7-3 and TRBJ2-2, is GAGVSQTPSNKVTEKGKYVELRCDPISGHTALYWYRQSLGQGPEFLIYFQGTGAADDSGLPNDRFFAVRPEGSVSTLKIQRTERGDSAVYLCASSSLSGTGGTGELFFGEGSRLTVL.

The chain recombines TRBV12-3 or TRBV12-4 with TRBJ2-3; weak D call: TRBD2 (6 bases). CDR3 length equals 20 residues. With 6 bases removed from V and 2 bases from J, the gap between germline ends came to 30 bases. CDR3 protein: CASSSPPYYSGGEITDTQYF. The CDR3 DNA is TGTGCCAGCAGCTCTCCTCCATATTATAGCGGTGGGGAGATCACAGATACGCAGTATTTT.

This clonotype was counted between two and nine times. The chain carries TRBV11-2 and TRBJ2-7; 7 bases are shared with TRBD2. V was pared by 3 bases and J by 2 bases, with 10 bases of the junction left unmatched. The CDR3 runs 16 residues. The germline V gene encodes CDR1 SGHAT and CDR2 FQNNGV. This chain's CDR3 is CASSFPPSGATYEQYF. The CDR3 DNA reads TGTGCCAGCAGCTTCCCCCCTAGCGGAGCTACCTACGAGCAGTACTTC.

This clonotype was seen only a few times. J is TRBJ2-2 and V is TRBV4-1, with D perhaps matching TRBD2 (6 bases). There are 13 residues in the CDR3. Germline values: CDR1 MGHRA, CDR2 YSYEKL. V lost 5 bases and J lost 6, with 10 bases in between. This CDR3 is CASSAGGAGELFF. The CDR3 DNA reads as TGCGCCAGCAGCGCCGGGGGTGCCGGGGAGCTGTTTTTT.

The chain recombines TRBV3-1 with TRBJ2-3, with 7 bases that match TRBD2. V gave up 6 bases and J gave up 3 bases; unmatched junction bases: 12. This CDR3 comprises 16 residues. Per the germline V gene, CDR1 is LGHDT and CDR2 is YNNKEL (reference sequence). This chain's CDR3 is CASSQRLAQSTDTQYF. As DNA, the CDR3 is TGTGCCAGCAGTCAAAGACTAGCCCAATCAACAGATACGCAGTATTTT.

This clonotype was seen only a few times. The chain recombines TRBV20-1 with TRBJ2-7; possibly TRBD1 or TRBD2 for D (6 bases each). CDR3 length equals 14 residues. V gave up 6 bases and J gave up 9 bases, with 24 bases separating them. Germline V lookup: CDR1 DFQATT, CDR2 SNEGSKA (reference sequence). Here the CDR3 DNA reads TGCAGTGCATGGGCTATCCAAGGGGGGCCTGTGCAGTACTTC. Translation: CSAWAIQGGPVQYF.

This sequence joins TRBV7-6 and TRBJ2-3; 7 bases align to TRBD2. Germline V gene lookup returns CDR1 SGHVS and CDR2 FNYEAQ. V dropped 5 bases and J dropped 7; count of bases not matched to a gene: 12. The CDR3 is 15 amino acids. CDR3 sequence: CASSLSSGSGHTQYF. The DNA of the CDR3 is TGTGCCAGCAGCCTCTCGTCGGGTAGCGGGCATACGCAGTATTTT. The entire variable domain, with the rest obtained from reference TRBV7-6 and TRBJ2-3, is as follows: GAGVSQSPRYKVTKRGQDVALRCDPISGHVSLYWYRQALGQGPEFLTYFNYEAQQDKSGLPNDRFSAERPEGSISTLTIQRTEQRDSAMYRCASSLSSGSGHTQYFGPGTRLTVL.

The rearrangement links TRBV6-5 to TRBJ2-1; 15 bases line up with TRBD2. Germline CDR1 reads MNHEY; CDR2 reads SVGAGI. The CDR3 spans 17 residues. J lost 7 bases, V lost 4 bases, and 8 bases had no gene match. The CDR3 loop reads CASSSPRGLAGGNEQFF. CDR3 bases: TGTGCCAGCAGTTCCCCAAGAGGACTAGCGGGAGGGAATGAGCAGTTCTTC.